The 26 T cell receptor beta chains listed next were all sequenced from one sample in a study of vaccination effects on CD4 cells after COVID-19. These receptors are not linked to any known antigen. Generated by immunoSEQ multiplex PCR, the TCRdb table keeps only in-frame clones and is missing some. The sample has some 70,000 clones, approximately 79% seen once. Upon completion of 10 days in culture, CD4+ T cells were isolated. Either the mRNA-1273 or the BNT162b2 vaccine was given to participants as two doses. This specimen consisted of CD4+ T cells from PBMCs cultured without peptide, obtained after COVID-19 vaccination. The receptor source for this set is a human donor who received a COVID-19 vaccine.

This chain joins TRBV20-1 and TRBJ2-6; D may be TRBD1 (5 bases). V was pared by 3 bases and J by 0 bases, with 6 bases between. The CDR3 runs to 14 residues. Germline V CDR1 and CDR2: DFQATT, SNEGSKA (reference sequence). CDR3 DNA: TGCAGTGCTAGTCAGGGCTCTGGGGCCAACGTCCTGACTTTC. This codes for CSASQGSGANVLTF.

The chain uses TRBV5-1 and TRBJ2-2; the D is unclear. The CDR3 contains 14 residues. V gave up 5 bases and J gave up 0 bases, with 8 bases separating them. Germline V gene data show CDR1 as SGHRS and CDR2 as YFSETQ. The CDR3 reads CASRGDTNTGELFF. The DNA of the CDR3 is TGCGCCAGCAGAGGTGATACGAACACCGGGGAGCTGTTTTTT.

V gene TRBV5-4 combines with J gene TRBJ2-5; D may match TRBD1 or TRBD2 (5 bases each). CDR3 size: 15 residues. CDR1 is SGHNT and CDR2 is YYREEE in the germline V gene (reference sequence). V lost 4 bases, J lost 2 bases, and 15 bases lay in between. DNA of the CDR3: TGTGCCAGCAGCCCGGGGCCCGGCAGTCAAGAGACCCAGTACTTC. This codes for CASSPGPGSQETQYF.

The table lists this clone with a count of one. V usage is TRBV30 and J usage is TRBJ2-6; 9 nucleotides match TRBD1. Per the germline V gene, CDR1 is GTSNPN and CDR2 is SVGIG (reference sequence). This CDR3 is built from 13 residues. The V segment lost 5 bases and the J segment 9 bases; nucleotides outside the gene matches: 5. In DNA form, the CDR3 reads TGTGCCTGGGAGGGACAGGGTGTCAACGTCCTGACTTTC. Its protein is CAWEGQGVNVLTF.

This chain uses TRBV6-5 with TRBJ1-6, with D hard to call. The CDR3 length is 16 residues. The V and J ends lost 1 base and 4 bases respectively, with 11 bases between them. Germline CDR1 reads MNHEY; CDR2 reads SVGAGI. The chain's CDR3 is CASSYWAGPYNSPLHF. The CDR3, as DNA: TGTGCCAGCAGTTACTGGGCAGGACCGTATAATTCACCCCTCCACTTT.

This CDR3 reads CATGGVSNQPQHF. CDR3 nucleotide sequence: TGTGCCACAGGCGGGGTTAGCAATCAGCCCCAGCATTTT. The chain uses TRBV10-3 and TRBJ1-5; the D is unclear. The V gene lost 10 bases and the J gene lost 0 bases, with 10 bases spanning the gap. The CDR3 sequence is 13 residues long. Germline V gene data show CDR1 as ENHRY and CDR2 as SYGVKD.

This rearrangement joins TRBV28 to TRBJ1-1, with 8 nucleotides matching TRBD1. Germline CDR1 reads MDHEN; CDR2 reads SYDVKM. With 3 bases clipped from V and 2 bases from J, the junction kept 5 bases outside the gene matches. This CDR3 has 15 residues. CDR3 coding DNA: TGTGCCAGCAGTTTGTTAGGGACAGGTAACACTGAAGCTTTCTTT. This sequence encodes CASSLLGTGNTEAFF. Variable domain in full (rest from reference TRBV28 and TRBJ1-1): DVKVTQSSRYLVKRTGEKVFLECVQDMDHENMFWYRQDPGLGLRLIYFSYDVKMKEKGDIPEGYSVSREKKERFSLILESASTNQTSMYLCASSLLGTGNTEAFFGQGTRLTVV.

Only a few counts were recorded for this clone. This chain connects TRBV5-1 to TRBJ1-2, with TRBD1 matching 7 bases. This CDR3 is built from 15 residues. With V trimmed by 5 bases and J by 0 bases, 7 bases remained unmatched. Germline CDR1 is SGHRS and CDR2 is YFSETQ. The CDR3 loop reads CASRWDRTSNYGYTF. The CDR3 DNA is TGCGCCAGCAGGTGGGACAGAACTTCTAACTATGGCTACACCTTC.

The CDR3 DNA is TGTGCCAGCAGTTTAGGGCAGACAGATACGCAGTATTTT. It encodes CASSLGQTDTQYF. The chain joins TRBV12-3 or TRBV12-4 to TRBJ2-3; the D is unclear. The CDR3 is 13 amino acids. Trimming took off 1 base at V and 3 bases at J, with 5 bases between the two ends.

The CDR3 region is CAISEFDRQSSPLHF. For the CDR3, the DNA is TGTGCCATCAGTGAGTTCGACAGGCAGAGCTCACCCCTCCACTTT. The gene calls are TRBV10-3 and TRBJ1-6; D may be TRBD1 (6 bases). Trimming stripped 1 base from V and 10 bases from J, with 14 bases between. CDR1 ENHRY and CDR2 SYGVKD come from the germline V gene. The CDR3 extends over 15 amino acids.

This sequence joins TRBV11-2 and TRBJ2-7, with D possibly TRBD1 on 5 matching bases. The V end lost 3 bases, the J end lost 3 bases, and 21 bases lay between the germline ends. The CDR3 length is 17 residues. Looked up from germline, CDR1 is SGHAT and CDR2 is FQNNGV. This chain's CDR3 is CASSFRAPDRLLYEQYV. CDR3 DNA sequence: TGTGCCAGCAGCTTCCGAGCTCCCGACAGACTGCTCTACGAGCAGTACGTC.

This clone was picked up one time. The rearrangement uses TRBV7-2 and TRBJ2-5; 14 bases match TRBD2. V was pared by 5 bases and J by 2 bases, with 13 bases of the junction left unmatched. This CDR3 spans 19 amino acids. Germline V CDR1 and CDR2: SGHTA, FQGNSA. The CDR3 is CASSPRTSGGTLRQETQYF. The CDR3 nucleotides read TGTGCCAGCAGCCCCCGGACTAGCGGGGGGACACTACGACAAGAGACCCAGTACTTC.

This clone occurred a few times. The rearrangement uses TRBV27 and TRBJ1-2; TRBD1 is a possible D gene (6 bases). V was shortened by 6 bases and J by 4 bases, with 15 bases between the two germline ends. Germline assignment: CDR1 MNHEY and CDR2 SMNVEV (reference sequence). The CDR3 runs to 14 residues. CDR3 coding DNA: TGTGCCAGCAGCCCCAGGGACAAAGGCTATGGCTACACCTTC. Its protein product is CASSPRDKGYGYTF.

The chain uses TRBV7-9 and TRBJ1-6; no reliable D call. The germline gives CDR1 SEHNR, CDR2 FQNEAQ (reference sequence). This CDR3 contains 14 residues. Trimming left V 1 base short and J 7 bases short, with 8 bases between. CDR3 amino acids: CASSLGFQNSPLHF. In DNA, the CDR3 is TGTGCCAGCAGCTTAGGCTTTCAGAATTCACCCCTCCACTTT.

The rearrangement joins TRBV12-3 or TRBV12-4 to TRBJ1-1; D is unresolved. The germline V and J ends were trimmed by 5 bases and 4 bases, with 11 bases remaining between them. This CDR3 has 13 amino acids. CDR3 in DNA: TGTGCCAGCAGTCCACGTCGTAGCACTGAAGCTTTCTTT. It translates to CASSPRRSTEAFF.

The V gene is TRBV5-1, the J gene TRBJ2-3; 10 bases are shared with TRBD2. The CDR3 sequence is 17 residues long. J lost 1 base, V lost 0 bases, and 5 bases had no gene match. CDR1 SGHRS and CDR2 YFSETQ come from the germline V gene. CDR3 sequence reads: CASSLGVSGGRTDTQYF. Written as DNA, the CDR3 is TGCGCCAGCAGCTTGGGTGTTAGCGGGGGGCGCACAGATACGCAGTATTTT.

The CDR3 protein is CASSLLAGSTEAFF. Written as DNA, the CDR3 is TGCGCCAGCAGCTTGCTTGCAGGGTCAACTGAAGCTTTCTTT. The V gene is TRBV5-1, the J gene TRBJ1-1, with D possibly TRBD1 on 5 matching bases. Trimming took 1 base from V and 5 from J, leaving 12 bases between them. CDR3 length: 14 amino acids. Germline-derived CDR1 and CDR2 are SGHRS and YFSETQ.

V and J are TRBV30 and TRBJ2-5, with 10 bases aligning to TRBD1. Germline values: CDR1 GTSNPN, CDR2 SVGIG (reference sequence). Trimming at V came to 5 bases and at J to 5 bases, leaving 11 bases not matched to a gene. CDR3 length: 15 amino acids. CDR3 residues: CAWEDGDRGRETQYF. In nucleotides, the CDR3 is TGTGCCTGGGAGGATGGGGACAGGGGACGGGAGACCCAGTACTTC. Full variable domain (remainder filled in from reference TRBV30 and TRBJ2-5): SQTIHQWPATLVQPVGSPLSLECTVEGTSNPNLYWYRQAAGRGLQLLFYSVGIGQISSEVPQNLSASRPQDRQFILSSKKLLLSDSGFYLCAWEDGDRGRETQYFGPGTRLLVL.

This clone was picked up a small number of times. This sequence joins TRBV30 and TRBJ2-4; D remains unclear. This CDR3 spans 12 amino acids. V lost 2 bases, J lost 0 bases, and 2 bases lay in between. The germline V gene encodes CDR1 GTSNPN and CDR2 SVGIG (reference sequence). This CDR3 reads CAWSPAKNIQYF. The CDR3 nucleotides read TGTGCCTGGAGTCCAGCCAAAAACATTCAGTACTTC.

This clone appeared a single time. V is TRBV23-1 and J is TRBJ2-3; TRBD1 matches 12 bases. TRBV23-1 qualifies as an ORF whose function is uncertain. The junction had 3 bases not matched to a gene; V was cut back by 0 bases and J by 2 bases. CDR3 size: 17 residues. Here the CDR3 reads CASSQSGTGGDTDTQYF. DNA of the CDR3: TGCGCCAGCAGTCAATCGGGGACAGGGGGCGACACAGATACGCAGTATTTT.

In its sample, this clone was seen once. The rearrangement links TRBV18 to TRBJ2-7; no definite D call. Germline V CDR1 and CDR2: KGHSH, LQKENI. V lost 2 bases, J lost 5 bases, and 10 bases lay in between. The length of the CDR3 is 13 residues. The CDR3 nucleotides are TGTGCCAGCTCACCATCTGGGTTCGACGAGCAGTACGTC. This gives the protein CASSPSGFDEQYV.

CDR3 residues: CASSLGAQREQYV. In DNA form, the CDR3 reads TGTGCCAGCAGCTTAGGGGCCCAAAGGGAGCAGTACGTC. V and J are TRBV7-2 and TRBJ2-7; D call uncertain. Germline lookup yields CDR1 SGHTA and CDR2 FQGNSA. Trimming cost V 1 base and J 7 bases, with 11 bases left between them. The CDR3 is 13 amino acids.

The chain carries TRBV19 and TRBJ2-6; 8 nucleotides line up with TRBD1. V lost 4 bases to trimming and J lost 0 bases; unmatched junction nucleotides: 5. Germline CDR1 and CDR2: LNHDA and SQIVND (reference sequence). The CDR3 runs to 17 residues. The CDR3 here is CASSSDRGHSGANVLTF. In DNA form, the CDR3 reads TGTGCCAGTAGTAGCGACAGGGGCCACTCTGGGGCCAACGTCCTGACTTTC. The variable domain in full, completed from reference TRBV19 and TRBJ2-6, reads DGGITQSPKYLFRKEGQNVTLSCEQNLNHDAMYWYRQDPGQGLRLIYYSQIVNDFQKGDIAEGYSVSREKKESFPLTVTSAQKNPTAFYLCASSSDRGHSGANVLTFGAGSRLTVL.

Here the CDR3 reads CASSPRGQMNSPLHF. For the CDR3, the DNA is TGTGCCAGCAGCCCCCGGGGACAGATGAATTCACCCCTCCACTTT. The genes are TRBV9 and TRBJ1-6; TRBD1 agrees at 7 bases. The CDR3 is made up of 15 amino acids. The trim removed 4 bases at V and 7 bases at J, leaving 8 bases unmatched. The germline V gene encodes CDR1 SGDLS and CDR2 YYNGEE.

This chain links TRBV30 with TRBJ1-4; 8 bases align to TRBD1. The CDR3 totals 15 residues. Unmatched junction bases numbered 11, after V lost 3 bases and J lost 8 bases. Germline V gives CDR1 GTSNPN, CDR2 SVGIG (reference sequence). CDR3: CAWSITQGAGEKLFF. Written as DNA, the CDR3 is TGTGCCTGGAGCATTACCCAGGGGGCCGGCGAAAAACTGTTTTTT.

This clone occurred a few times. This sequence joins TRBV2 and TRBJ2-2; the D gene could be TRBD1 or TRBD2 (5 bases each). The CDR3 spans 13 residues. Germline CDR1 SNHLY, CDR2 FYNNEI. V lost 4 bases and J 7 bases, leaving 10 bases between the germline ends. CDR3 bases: TGTGCCAGCAGTGCCATTGGGGGCGGGGAGCTGTTTTTT. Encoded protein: CASSAIGGGELFF.